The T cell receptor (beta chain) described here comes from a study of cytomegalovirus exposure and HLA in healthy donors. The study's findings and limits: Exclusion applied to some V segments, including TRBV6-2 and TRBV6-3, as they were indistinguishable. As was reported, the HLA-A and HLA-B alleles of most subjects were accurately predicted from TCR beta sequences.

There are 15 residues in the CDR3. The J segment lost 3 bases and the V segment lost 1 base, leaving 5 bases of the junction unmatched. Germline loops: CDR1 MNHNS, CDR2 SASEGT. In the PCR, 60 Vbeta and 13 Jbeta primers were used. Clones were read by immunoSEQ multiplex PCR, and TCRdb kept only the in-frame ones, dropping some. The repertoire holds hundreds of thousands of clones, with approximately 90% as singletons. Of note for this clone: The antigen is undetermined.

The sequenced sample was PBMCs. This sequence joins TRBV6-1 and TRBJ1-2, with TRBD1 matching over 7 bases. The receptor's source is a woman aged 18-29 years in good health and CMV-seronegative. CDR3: CASSEEVRGYYGYTF. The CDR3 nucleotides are TGTGCCAGCAGTGAAGAAGTCAGGGGGTACTATGGCTACACCTTC.